Presented here are 12 T cell receptor beta chains from one specimen sequenced in a study of shared clonotypes between healthy human individuals. Measured with immunoSEQ multiplex PCR; TCRdb has only the in-frame clones, and not every one. The repertoire holds more than 2 million clones, with 90% to 97% as singletons. The sample was naive CD4+ T cells sorted from blood. Documented subset: CD45RA+ positively selected. These receptors came from a young man in good health.

The chain has TRBV7-2 and TRBJ1-5, with unresolved D. There are 14 residues in the CDR3. With 5 bases removed from V and 1 base from J, the gap between germline ends came to 9 bases. Germline loops: CDR1 SGHTA, CDR2 FQGNSA. CDR3 coding DNA: TGTGCCAGCAGCCCAGAGAGGAGCAATCAGCCCCAGCATTTT. The encoded protein is CASSPERSNQPQHF.

This rearrangement joins TRBV19 to TRBJ1-2; 8 nucleotides align to TRBD1. Germline CDR1 LNHDA, CDR2 SQIVND (reference sequence). J gave up 2 bases and V 6 bases, and 5 bases lay outside the gene matches. The CDR3 loop spans 14 amino acids. Here the CDR3 DNA reads TGTGCCAGTAGCGACAGGGGCGGGAACTATGGCTACACCTTC. This sequence encodes CASSDRGGNYGYTF.

This chain connects TRBV6-4 to TRBJ1-6; D gene uncertain. This CDR3 has 14 residues. The germline V and J ends were trimmed by 0 bases and 11 bases, with 11 bases remaining between them. Germline CDR1 MRHNA, CDR2 SNTAGT. The CDR3 coding sequence is TGTGCCAGCAGTGACTCGACTTTAATGGCACCCCTCCACTTT. Translating it yields CASSDSTLMAPLHF.

The chain combines TRBV2 with TRBJ1-5; D remains ambiguous. V was trimmed by 8 bases and J by 4 bases, leaving 12 bases between them. The CDR3 is made up of 13 amino acids. Germline CDR1 and CDR2: SNHLY and FYNNEI. The DNA of the CDR3 is TGTGCCAGCCTAGGGTCCCCTAATCAGCCCCAGCATTTT. This translates into CASLGSPNQPQHF.

This clone was observed a single time. This chain uses TRBV7-9 with TRBJ1-2, with unresolved D. Germline CDR1 SEHNR, CDR2 FQNEAQ (reference sequence). This CDR3 has 12 amino acids. Trimming took 2 bases from V and 8 from J, leaving 9 bases between them. This CDR3 reads CASSLSQGGYTF. CDR3 nucleotides: TGTGCCAGCAGCTTATCCCAAGGAGGCTACACCTTC.

The chain is built from TRBV5-1 and TRBJ2-5; D is unclear. Trimming left V 0 bases short and J 7 bases short, with 13 bases between. Germline assignment: CDR1 SGHRS and CDR2 YFSETQ. The CDR3 spans 14 residues. The CDR3 region is CASSLAGSLGTQYF. The CDR3 nucleotides read TGCGCCAGCAGCTTGGCGGGCTCTTTGGGGACCCAGTACTTC.

This clone has a handful of counts. This sequence joins TRBV11-2 and TRBJ1-2; D uncertain. The CDR3 consists of 12 residues. Germline loops: CDR1 SGHAT, CDR2 FQNNGV. The V and J ends lost 1 base and 8 bases respectively, with 8 bases between them. The CDR3, as DNA: TGTGCCAGCAGCTTAGCAGGCAGGGGCTACACCTTC. It specifies CASSLAGRGYTF.

The genes are TRBV6-1 and TRBJ2-7; D uncertain. V dropped 2 bases and J dropped 12 bases, with 11 bases sitting between them. The CDR3 totals 11 residues. Germline values: CDR1 MNHNS, CDR2 SASEGT. Here the CDR3 reads CASSESYLPYF. The CDR3 region has the DNA TGTGCCAGCAGTGAATCTTATCTACCGTACTTC.

The rearrangement links TRBV19 to TRBJ2-7, with D possibly matching TRBD1 (5 bases). Germline V gives CDR1 LNHDA, CDR2 SQIVND (reference sequence). The CDR3 consists of 14 residues. Trimming stripped 1 base from V and 5 bases from J, with 12 bases between. The CDR3 here is CASSIGPGFNEQYF. The CDR3 DNA is TGTGCCAGTAGTATAGGGCCAGGGTTCAACGAGCAGTACTTC. The full variable domain, in which reference TRBV19 and TRBJ2-7 provide the parts outside the CDR3, is DGGITQSPKYLFRKEGQNVTLSCEQNLNHDAMYWYRQDPGQGLRLIYYSQIVNDFQKGDIAEGYSVSREKKESFPLTVTSAQKNPTAFYLCASSIGPGFNEQYFGPGTRLTVT.

The chain links TRBV2 to TRBJ1-2; D uncertain. The V end lost 2 bases, the J end lost 2 bases, and 12 bases lay between the germline ends. The germline gives CDR1 SNHLY, CDR2 FYNNEI. This CDR3 has 15 residues. CDR3 in amino acids: CASSETGRENYGYTF. The DNA for the CDR3 is TGTGCCAGCAGTGAAACTGGGAGGGAGAACTATGGCTACACCTTC.

In this sample, this clone turned up once. The chain combines TRBV6-5 with TRBJ2-2; D is unresolved. The CDR3 sequence is 11 residues long. Germline values: CDR1 MNHEY, CDR2 SVGAGI. V shed 6 bases and J shed 7 bases, with 6 bases lying between them. DNA of the CDR3: TGTGCCAGCAGAGTCGACGGGGAGCTGTTTTTT. Translation gives CASRVDGELFF.

The genes are TRBV5-8 and TRBJ2-3; TRBD1 agrees at 8 bases. The CDR3 consists of 15 residues. J lost 6 bases, V lost 6 bases, and 12 bases had no gene match. CDR1 and CDR2 (germline): SGHTS, YDEGEE. CDR3 in amino acids: CASTTQGQASDTQYF. The CDR3 nucleotides read TGTGCCAGCACCACCCAGGGACAGGCCTCGGATACGCAGTATTTT.